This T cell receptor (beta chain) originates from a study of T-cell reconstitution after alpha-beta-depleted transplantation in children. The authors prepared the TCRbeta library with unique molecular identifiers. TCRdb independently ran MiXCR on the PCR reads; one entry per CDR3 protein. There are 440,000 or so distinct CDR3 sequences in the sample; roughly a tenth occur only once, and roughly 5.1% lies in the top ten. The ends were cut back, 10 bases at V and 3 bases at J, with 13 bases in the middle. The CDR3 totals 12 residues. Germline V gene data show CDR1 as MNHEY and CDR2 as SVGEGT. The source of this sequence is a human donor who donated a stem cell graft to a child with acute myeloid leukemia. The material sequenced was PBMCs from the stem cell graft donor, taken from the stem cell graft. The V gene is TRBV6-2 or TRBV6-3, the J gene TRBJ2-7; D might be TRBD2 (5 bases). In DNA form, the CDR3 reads TGTGCCACCTCGGGAACCTACTACGAGCAGTACTTC. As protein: CATSGTYYEQYF.